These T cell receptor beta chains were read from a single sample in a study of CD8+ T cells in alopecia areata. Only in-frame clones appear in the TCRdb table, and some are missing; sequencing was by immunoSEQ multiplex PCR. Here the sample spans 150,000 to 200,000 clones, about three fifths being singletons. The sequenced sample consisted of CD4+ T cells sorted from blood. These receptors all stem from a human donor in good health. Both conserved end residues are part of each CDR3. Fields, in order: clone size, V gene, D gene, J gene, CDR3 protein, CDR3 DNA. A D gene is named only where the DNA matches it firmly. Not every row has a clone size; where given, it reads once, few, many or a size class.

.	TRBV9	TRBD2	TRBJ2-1	CASSPHPRTSGNEQFF	TGTGCCAGCAGCCCTCACCCTAGGACTAGCGGCAATGAGCAGTTCTTC
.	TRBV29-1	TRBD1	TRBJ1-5	CSVSHGGTGLQHF	TGCAGCGTTTCCCACGGGGGGACAGGGCTCCAGCATTTT
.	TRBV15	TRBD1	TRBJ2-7	CATSNSRDRLVYEQYF	TGTGCCACCAGCAACTCCCGGGACAGGTTAGTCTACGAGCAGTACTTC
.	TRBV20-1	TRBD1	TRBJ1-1	CSASGGGEAFF	TGCAGTGCCTCAGGGGGGGGAGAAGCTTTCTTT
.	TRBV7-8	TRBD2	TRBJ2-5	CASSTSGGQETQYF	TGTGCCAGCAGCACTAGCGGGGGACAAGAGACCCAGTACTTC
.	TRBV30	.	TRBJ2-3	CAWGKADTQYF	TGTGCCTGGGGTAAGGCAGATACGCAGTATTTT
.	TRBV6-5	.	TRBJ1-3	CASSTQRGNTIYF	TGTGCCAGCAGTACACAGCGTGGAAACACCATATATTTT
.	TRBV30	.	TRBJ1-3	CAWVNGNTIYF	TGTGCCTGGGTTAATGGAAACACCATATATTTT
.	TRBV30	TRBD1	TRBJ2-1	CAGTGYNEQFF	TGTGCCGGGACAGGGTACAATGAGCAGTTCTTC
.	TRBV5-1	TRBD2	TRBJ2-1	CASSLWTSGRGSTFF	TGCGCCAGCAGCTTGTGGACTAGCGGGAGGGGAAGTACGTTCTTC
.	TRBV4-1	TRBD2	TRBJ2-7	CASSQPSSGGDYEQYF	TGCGCCAGCAGCCAGCCCTCTAGCGGGGGAGACTACGAGCAGTACTTC
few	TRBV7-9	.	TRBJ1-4	CASSQRGFGEKLFF	TGTGCCAGCAGCCAGCGGGGGTTTGGGGAAAAACTGTTTTTT
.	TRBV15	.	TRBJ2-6	CATSLRFSGANVLTF	TGTGCCACCAGCCTTCGATTCTCTGGGGCCAACGTCCTGACTTTC
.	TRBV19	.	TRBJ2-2	CASSIDYTGELFF	TGTGCCAGTAGTATCGACTACACCGGGGAGCTGTTTTTT
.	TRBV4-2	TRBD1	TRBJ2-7	CASSHRDRGSYEQYF	TGTGCCAGCAGCCACCGTGACAGGGGGTCCTACGAGCAGTACTTC
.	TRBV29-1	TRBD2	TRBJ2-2	CSAFSGSIGTGELFF	TGCAGCGCTTTTAGCGGGAGTATCGGCACCGGGGAGCTGTTTTTT
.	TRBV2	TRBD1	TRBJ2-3	CASNLQGIGTDTQYF	TGTGCCAGCAACTTACAGGGGATCGGCACAGATACGCAGTATTTT
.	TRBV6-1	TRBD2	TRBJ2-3	CASSGRTSPGTDTQYF	TGTGCCAGCAGTGGCCGGACTAGCCCGGGGACAGATACGCAGTATTTT
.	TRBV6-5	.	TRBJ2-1	CASSYGRGSNEQFF	TGTGCCAGCAGTTACGGTCGGGGGAGCAATGAGCAGTTCTTC
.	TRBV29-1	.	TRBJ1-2	CSVGWGEGGYTF	TGCAGCGTGGGATGGGGGGAGGGTGGCTACACCTTC
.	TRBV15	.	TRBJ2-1	CATSRDNSGGEQFF	TGTGCCACCAGCAGAGATAATAGCGGAGGCGAGCAGTTCTTC
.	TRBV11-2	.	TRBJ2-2	CASSLLRTTGAFTGELFF	TGTGCCAGCAGCTTATTACGAACGACGGGAGCGTTCACCGGGGAGCTGTTTTTT
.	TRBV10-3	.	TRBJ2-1	CAISEGQSSYNEQFF	TGTGCCATCAGTGAGGGGCAGAGCTCCTACAATGAGCAGTTCTTC
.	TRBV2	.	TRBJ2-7	CASRVTGYEQYF	TGTGCCAGCAGGGTCACAGGCTACGAGCAGTACTTC
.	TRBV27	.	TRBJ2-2	CASSFEGPTGELFF	TGTGCCAGCAGTTTCGAGGGCCCCACCGGGGAGCTGTTTTTT
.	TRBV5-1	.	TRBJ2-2	CASSPGTMNTGELFF	TGCGCCAGCAGCCCCGGGACGATGAACACCGGGGAGCTGTTTTTT
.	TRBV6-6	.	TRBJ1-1	CASRPGGPRSTEAFF	TGTGCCAGCCGACCGGGTGGCCCGAGGTCGACTGAAGCTTTCTTT
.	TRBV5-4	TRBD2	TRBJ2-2	CASSPPTSGRIGELFF	TGTGCCAGCAGCCCTCCGACTAGCGGGAGGATCGGGGAGCTGTTTTTT
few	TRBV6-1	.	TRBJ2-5	CASSEGGGQRRGKTQYF	TGTGCCAGCAGTGAAGGTGGAGGACAGCGACGTGGAAAGACCCAGTACTTC
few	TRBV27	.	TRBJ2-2	CASSLGGTGELFF	TGTGCCAGCAGTTTGGGGGGTACCGGGGAGCTGTTTTTT
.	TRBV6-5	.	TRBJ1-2	CASSQGVGGYTF	TGTGCCAGCAGTCAGGGAGTCGGCGGCTACACCTTC
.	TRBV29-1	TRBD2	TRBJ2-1	CSGDQSGSLEQFF	TGCAGCGGGGACCAAAGCGGGAGTCTCGAGCAGTTCTTC
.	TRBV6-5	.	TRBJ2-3	CASSYSAGVQDTQYF	TGTGCCAGCAGTTACTCGGCAGGGGTCCAAGATACGCAGTATTTT
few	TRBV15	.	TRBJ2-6	CATSRAETRSGANVLTF	TGTGCCACCAGCAGGGCTGAGACCCGCTCTGGGGCCAACGTCCTGACTTTC
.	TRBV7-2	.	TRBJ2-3	CASSRGFGDTQYF	TGTGCCAGCAGCCGAGGGTTTGGAGATACGCAGTATTTT
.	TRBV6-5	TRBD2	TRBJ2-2	CATPLAGISTGELFF	TGTGCCACCCCACTAGCGGGAATAAGCACCGGGGAGCTGTTTTTT
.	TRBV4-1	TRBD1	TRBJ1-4	CASSQVETGGLGGEKLFF	TGCGCCAGCAGCCAAGTTGAGACAGGGGGCTTGGGAGGTGAAAAACTGTTTTTT
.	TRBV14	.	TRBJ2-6	CASSRGLHSGANVLTF	TGTGCCAGCAGTCGGGGCTTGCACTCTGGGGCCAACGTCCTGACTTTC
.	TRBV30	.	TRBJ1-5	CAWSVTGGPQHF	TGTGCCTGGAGTGTAACAGGCGGGCCCCAGCATTTT
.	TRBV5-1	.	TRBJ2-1	CASRDTLSNEQFF	TGCGCCAGCAGGGACACCCTTAGCAATGAGCAGTTCTTC
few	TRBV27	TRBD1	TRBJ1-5	CASSFKGQGGQPQHF	TGTGCCAGCAGTTTTAAGGGACAGGGAGGCCAGCCCCAGCATTTT
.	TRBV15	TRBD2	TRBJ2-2	CATSIKRERGGELFF	TGTGCCACCAGCATCAAGCGGGAGAGGGGCGGGGAGCTGTTTTTT
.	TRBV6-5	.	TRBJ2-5	CASSRTGPETQYF	TGTGCCAGCAGTCGGACCGGGCCCGAGACCCAGTACTTC
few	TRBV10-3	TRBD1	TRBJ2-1	CAISDPNRGQRSEQFF	TGTGCCATCAGTGACCCGAACAGGGGGCAGAGGAGTGAGCAGTTCTTC
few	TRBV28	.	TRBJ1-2	CASSRQGAGTNYGYTF	TGTGCCAGCAGTCGCCAGGGAGCAGGGACTAACTATGGCTACACCTTC
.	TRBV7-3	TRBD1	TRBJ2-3	CASSLQGAVGTDTQYF	TGTGCCAGCAGCCTACAGGGGGCGGTTGGTACAGATACGCAGTATTTT
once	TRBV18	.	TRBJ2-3	CASSPTGTSTDTQYF	TGTGCCAGCTCCCCCACAGGGACTAGCACAGATACGCAGTATTTT
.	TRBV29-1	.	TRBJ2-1	CSVRAWGYNEQFF	TGCAGCGTGAGGGCGTGGGGTTACAATGAGCAGTTCTTC
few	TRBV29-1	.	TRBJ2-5	CSVVWGGQETQYF	TGCAGCGTTGTATGGGGCGGCCAAGAGACCCAGTACTTC
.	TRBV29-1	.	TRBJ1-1	CSVESSMNTEAFF	TGCAGCGTTGAGTCCAGCATGAACACTGAAGCTTTCTTT
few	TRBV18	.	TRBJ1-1	CASSPNQGVNTEAFF	TGTGCCAGCTCACCGAACCAGGGAGTGAACACTGAAGCTTTCTTT
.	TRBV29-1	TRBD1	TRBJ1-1	CSVEGLRTGYTEAFF	TGCAGCGTTGAAGGTCTTAGGACAGGGTACACTGAAGCTTTCTTT
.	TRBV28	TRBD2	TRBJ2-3	CASKDPGGRAGLDTQYF	TGTGCCAGTAAAGATCCTGGCGGGAGGGCCGGTTTGGATACGCAGTATTTT